Presented here are 17 T cell receptor beta chains from one specimen sequenced in a study of post-analysis software for immune sequencing data. Study-level findings and limits: Patients showed TRBV5-6, TRBV5-1 and TRBV20-1 among a few TRBV segments more frequent than in controls.

These receptors lack a known antigen. Unique molecular identifiers tagged the TCR beta cDNA libraries. A single record per CDR3 protein comes from TCRdb applying MiXCR to the PCR reads. The repertoire holds 650,000 to 900,000 distinct CDR3 sequences, with around 42% as singletons. Specimen: blood. These receptors came from a girl aged 5-17 years with multiple sclerosis.

This clonotype has more than one count but fewer than ten. CDR3 sequence (DNA): TGTGCCAGCAGCCGTGCAGCTGGAGACTCCGTACACCTCGAGCGCTATGGCTACACCTTC. Translated: CASSRAAGDSVHLERYGYTF. The V and J genes are TRBV7-6 and TRBJ1-2; D gene unclear. Germline lookup yields CDR1 SGHVS and CDR2 FNYEAQ. The V end was cut by 5 bases, the J end by 4 bases, with 32 bases between. The CDR3 is 20 residues long.

The chain recombines TRBV5-6 with TRBJ1-2, with D possibly TRBD1 on 5 matching bases. CDR3 length: 15 amino acids. Per the germline V gene, CDR1 is SGHDT and CDR2 is YYEEEE. V lost 2 bases, J lost 0 bases, and 11 bases lay in between. CDR3 residues: CASSFSDSTNYGYTF. As DNA, the CDR3 is TGTGCCAGCAGCTTCAGTGACAGTACTAACTATGGCTACACCTTC. The full variable domain, rest sourced from reference TRBV5-6 and TRBJ1-2, is DAGVTQSPTHLIKTRGQQVTLRCSPKSGHDTVSWYQQALGQGPQFIFQYYEEEERQRGNFPDRFSGHQFPNYSSELNVNALLLGDSALYLCASSFSDSTNYGYTFGSGTRLTVV.

The rearrangement joins TRBV30 to TRBJ2-2; TRBD2 matches at 14 bases. The CDR3 loop spans 18 amino acids. The V gene's germline CDR1 is GTSNPN and CDR2 SVGIG (reference sequence). Trimming took 5 bases from V and 1 from J; bases not matched to a gene: 9. The CDR3 spells CAWAGTSGSTRNTGELFF. CDR3 DNA: TGTGCCTGGGCCGGGACTAGCGGGAGTACGAGGAACACCGGGGAGCTGTTTTTT.

The rearrangement links TRBV20-1 to TRBJ2-1, with D uncertain. This CDR3 has 13 amino acids. The V gene's germline CDR1 is DFQATT and CDR2 SNEGSKA (reference sequence). V shed 1 base and J shed 10 bases, with 14 bases lying between them. CDR3: CSARVDPTTEQFF. The CDR3 nucleotides read TGCAGTGCTAGAGTAGACCCGACCACCGAGCAGTTCTTC.

The chain has TRBV7-9 and TRBJ2-5; D is perhaps TRBD2 (6 bases). V shed 3 bases and J shed 5 bases, with 10 bases lying between them. The CDR3 has 13 amino acids. Germline V gene sequence: CDR1 SEHNR, CDR2 FQNEAQ (reference sequence). The CDR3 nucleotides are TGTGCCAGCAGCTTCCGGCGGGACGAGACCCAGTACTTC. Amino acids: CASSFRRDETQYF.

This clonotype appeared a few times. This sequence joins TRBV6-2 or TRBV6-3 and TRBJ2-5, with D uncertain. The J call may not be correct, given that the DNA end is closer to TRBJ2-7. The CDR3 spans 14 residues. Per the germline V gene, CDR1 is MNHEY and CDR2 is SVGEGT. The CDR3 loop reads CASSYSPQTYEQYF. As DNA, the CDR3 is TGTGCCAGCAGTTACTCTCCTCAGACTTACGAGCAGTACTTC.

The chain employs TRBV20-1 and TRBJ2-1, with 11 bases matching TRBD2. There are 13 residues in the CDR3. From germline, CDR1 is DFQATT and CDR2 SNEGSKA (reference sequence). Germline trimming cut 7 bases from V and 4 bases from J; bases unmatched to any gene: 3. In DNA form, the CDR3 reads TGCAGTGGTCGACTAGCGGGATACAATGAGCAGTTCTTC. Its protein product is CSGRLAGYNEQFF.

This clonotype was seen a handful of times. The chain links TRBV12-3 or TRBV12-4 to TRBJ2-1, with TRBD1 matching 9 bases. The CDR3 contains 14 residues. V lost 5 bases to trimming and J lost 6 bases; unmatched junction nucleotides: 5. The CDR3, as DNA: TGTGCCAGCAGTCCCGGGACAGGGCCCAATGAGCAGTTCTTC. It yields the protein CASSPGTGPNEQFF.

This clonotype occurred a few times. This rearrangement joins TRBV20-1 to TRBJ2-1, with 12 bases aligning to TRBD2. Germline trimming cut 3 bases from V and 0 bases from J; bases unmatched to any gene: 3. Germline loops: CDR1 DFQATT, CDR2 SNEGSKA (reference sequence). This CDR3 is 16 amino acids long. CDR3 region: CSASLTSGSSYNEQFF. Written as DNA, the CDR3 is TGCAGTGCTAGCCTGACTAGCGGGAGCTCCTACAATGAGCAGTTCTTC.

In this sample, this clonotype turned up many times. The chain carries TRBV12-3 or TRBV12-4 and TRBJ2-4; D possibly corresponds to TRBD2 (5 bases). The CDR3 is 15 residues long. With 5 bases removed from V and 4 bases from J, the gap between germline ends came to 15 bases. In DNA, the CDR3 is TGTGCCAGCAGTCCGGCGCGGGCCGGTAAAAACATTCAGTACTTC. Its protein is CASSPARAGKNIQYF.

This clonotype was seen more than once but under ten times. V usage is TRBV7-2 and J usage is TRBJ2-4; 7 bases are a match to TRBD2. The germline CDR1 and CDR2 sequences are SGHTA and FQGNSA. With 1 base clipped from V and 5 bases from J, the junction kept 8 bases outside the gene matches. This CDR3 is 16 amino acids long. The CDR3 loop is CASSLVSLREENIQYF. CDR3 sequence (DNA): TGTGCCAGCAGCTTAGTTTCCCTCCGGGAGGAAAACATTCAGTACTTC.

A few counts support this clonotype. This sequence joins TRBV29-1 and TRBJ2-1, with 10 positions matching TRBD1. The V gene's germline CDR1 is SQVTM and CDR2 ANQGSEA. This CDR3 comprises 14 residues. V was pared by 4 bases and J by 9 bases, with 9 bases of the junction left unmatched. The DNA for the CDR3 is TGCAGCGTTGTTGTGGGACAGGGGTTGGGTGAGCAGTTCTTC. Translated, it gives CSVVVGQGLGEQFF.

The J gene is TRBJ2-1, the V gene TRBV11-3; the D is unclear. The CDR3 extends over 14 amino acids. Germline V gene data show CDR1 as SGHNT and CDR2 as YENEEA. Trimming pared 6 bases from V and 12 bases from J, leaving 21 bases between. CDR3 DNA sequence: TGTGCCAGCAGTCCATCCCCCGGCCTCTTCGGGCAGTTCTTC. It yields the protein CASSPSPGLFGQFF.

V and J are TRBV12-3 or TRBV12-4 and TRBJ2-3; possibly TRBD2 for D (6 bases). The V and J ends lost 6 bases and 5 bases respectively, with 21 bases between them. CDR3 length: 16 residues. The CDR3 nucleotides read TGTGCCAGCAGCGCCCTTGCTAGCGACCTCAGAGATACGCAGTATTTT. Its protein product is CASSALASDLRDTQYF.

The CDR3 here is CASSPNTGGGYEQYF. The CDR3 DNA follows: TGTGCCAGCAGCCCGAACACAGGGGGCGGTTACGAGCAGTACTTC. The chain joins TRBV28 to TRBJ2-5; 9 nucleotides agree with TRBD1. The closer fit of TRBJ2-7 to the DNA end suggests the J call may be wrong. The germline CDR1 and CDR2 sequences are MDHEN and SYDVKM. The CDR3 runs to 15 residues.

The chain couples TRBV11-1 to TRBJ2-5; 8 bases align to TRBD1. V was clipped by 4 bases and J by 9 bases; unmatched bases: 10. CDR1 SGHAT and CDR2 FQDESV come from the germline V gene (reference sequence). The CDR3 sequence is 14 residues long. The CDR3 coding sequence is TGTGCCAGCAGCTCGGACAGGGCCCCAGGGGCCCAGTACTTC. Translation: CASSSDRAPGAQYF.

This clonotype came up once. V gene TRBV6-2 or TRBV6-3 combines with J gene TRBJ2-3; no firm D call. V shed 6 bases and J shed 3 bases, with 16 bases lying between them. The CDR3 spans 15 residues. Germline V gives CDR1 MNHEY, CDR2 SVGEGT. The chain's CDR3 is CASRRGPGFTDTQYF. CDR3 DNA sequence: TGTGCCAGCAGACGCGGACCTGGTTTTACAGATACGCAGTATTTT.